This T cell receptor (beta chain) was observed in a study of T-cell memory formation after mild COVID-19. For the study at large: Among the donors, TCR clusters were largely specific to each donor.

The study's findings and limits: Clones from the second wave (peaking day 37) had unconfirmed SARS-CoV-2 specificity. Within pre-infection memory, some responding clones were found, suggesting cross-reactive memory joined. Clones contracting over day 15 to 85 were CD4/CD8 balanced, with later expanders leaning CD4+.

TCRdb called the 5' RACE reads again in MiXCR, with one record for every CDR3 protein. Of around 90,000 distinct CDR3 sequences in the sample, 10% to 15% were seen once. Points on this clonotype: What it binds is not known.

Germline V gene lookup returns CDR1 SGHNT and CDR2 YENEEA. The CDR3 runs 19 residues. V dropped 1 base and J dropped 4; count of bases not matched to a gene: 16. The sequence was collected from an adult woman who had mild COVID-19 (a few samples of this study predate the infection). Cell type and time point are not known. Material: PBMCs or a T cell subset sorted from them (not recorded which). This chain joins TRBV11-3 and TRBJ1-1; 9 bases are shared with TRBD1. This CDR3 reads CASSLVGGTGMSWGTEAFF. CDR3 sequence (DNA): TGTGCCAGCAGCTTAGTAGGGGGGACAGGGATGTCCTGGGGCACTGAAGCTTTCTTT.